The entry that follows covers one T cell receptor beta chain sequence. Its antigen has not been determined. No much larger clone is present one base from it, and per-base qualities are unavailable. The data derive from a study of T cell responses to AZD1222 COVID-19 vaccine (dated by TCRdb to about 2021). Context from the whole study: AZD1222 recipients given second doses at about 4 weeks or at about 12 weeks were pooled, since spike-specific TCR depth and breadth were not found to differ between the two schedules. A total of 233 trial participants underwent TCR sequencing, of whom 207 received two doses of AZD1222 and about 25 received two doses of the MenACWY control vaccine. Trial participants were enrolled by age into 18-55, 56-69 and 70-plus year subgroups, with around 140, 26 and 57 TCR-sequenced participants respectively. Results and caveats for the whole study, not just this receptor: Epitopes outside the regions mutated in the B.1.351 and B.1.1.7 variants were reportedly recognized by nearly half of the unique spike-specific TCRs. The 56-69-year group was small, and its depth increase did not reach significance, likely because of low power. Only five or six AZD1222 recipients were SARS-CoV-2 seropositive at baseline, limiting conclusions about previously exposed vaccinees. Participants were mostly white British and included more females than males, and it was suggested by the authors that clonal diversity may have been underestimated. Because no day 14 peak-response samples were available, repertoires were characterized only after the peak T cell response. The whole spike protein was spanned by vaccine-associated CD4 TCRs, and dominant responses were seen in regions 160-218 and 743-854. Spike-specific TCR breadth and depth rose significantly after two AZD1222 doses compared with day 0 and with MenACWY recipients.

Based on the germline V gene, the CDR1 and CDR2 sequences are MNHEY and SVGAGI. The CDR3 spans 14 residues, from the cysteine through the phenylalanine. Only CDR3 DNA remains: 42 bases, in frame from the first base. At the junction V is shortened by 6 bases and J by 7 bases; bases outside the gene matches: 4. This sample's time point label indicates: baseline before first vaccination. Vaccinee samples were obtained from the UK trials COV001 and COV002, which included a single-blind randomized controlled phase 2/3 trial of AZD1222 (ChAdOx1 nCoV-19) in healthy adults. For TCRbeta chain sequencing, PBMC samples from trial participants were taken at day 0 and at day 28 after the second dose. The CDR3 regions of human TCRbeta chains were subjected to immunosequencing. Regarding the original processing steps: Repertoire TCRs were checked for matches against a reference library of SARS-CoV-2-specific TCRs that had been generated using the MIRA antigen-specificity platform. Breadth was defined as the fraction of unique TCRs that were SARS-CoV-2-associated. Depth was defined as the fraction of total T cells that were SARS-CoV-2-associated. Using the MIRA data, each spike-specific TCR was mapped to the spike region that the TCR reacts to and placed in a CD4 or CD8 class. Log10-transformed breadth and depth values were compared by one-way ANOVA with Sidak's multiple comparisons tests. The clones in this table, taken by TCRdb from immuneACCESS, are in-frame only. Not every clone is retained; where verified, under half of the shortfall comes from an unresolved V gene, and the cause of the rest is unknown. V, J and clone size are those of that table, while D and trimming were read from the DNA. In all, the sample holds approximately 190,000 clones, and approximately 91% of those were seen once. 0.99% of the sample belongs to the ten largest clones.

The source material was peripheral blood, sampled on day 0 of AZD1222 vaccination. The rearrangement joined TRBV6-5 to TRBJ1-4, with 11 junctional bases fitting TRBD1. The receptor was isolated from an adult in good health. The DNA sequence is as follows: TGTGCCAGCAGGACCGGGACAGGGGGTGAAAAACTGTTTTTT. It specifies CASRTGTGGEKLFF.